These 5 T cell receptor beta chains share one sample of origin, sequenced in a study of shared clonotypes between healthy human individuals. Sequencing used immunoSEQ multiplex PCR; TCRdb keeps in-frame clones, though not all of them. The sample holds 2 million to 2.5 million clones, around 95% seen once. Sample: naive CD4+ T cells sorted from blood. Subset defined: CD45RA+ positively selected. All receptors derive from a man between 18 and 29 years old in good health.

The V gene is TRBV5-1, the J gene TRBJ2-7; 11 bases are shared with TRBD1. The CDR3 totals 15 residues. Germline CDR1 SGHRS, CDR2 YFSETQ. The trim removed 1 base at V and 3 bases at J, leaving 3 bases unmatched. In nucleotides, the CDR3 is TGCGCCAGCAGCTTGATGGGACAGGGGGGCTACGAGCAGTACTTC. It yields the protein CASSLMGQGGYEQYF.

The rearrangement uses TRBV30 and TRBJ1-5; TRBD1 agrees at 7 bases. The germline CDR1 and CDR2 sequences are GTSNPN and SVGIG (reference sequence). The CDR3 contains 13 residues. The ends lost 2 bases at V and 6 bases at J; junction bases unmatched: 4. Here the CDR3 reads CAWSSTGIQPQHF. CDR3 nucleotides: TGTGCCTGGAGTTCGACAGGGATTCAGCCCCAGCATTTT.

The J gene is TRBJ2-4, the V gene TRBV5-1, with D hard to call. V was shortened by 4 bases and J by 0 bases, with 8 bases between the two germline ends. The CDR3 runs to 14 residues. Germline V CDR1 and CDR2: SGHRS, YFSETQ. The CDR3 region is CASSPGEAKNIQYF. The CDR3 DNA is TGCGCCAGCAGCCCTGGGGAAGCCAAAAACATTCAGTACTTC.

V gene TRBV5-6 combines with J gene TRBJ2-7; the match to TRBD1 covers 9 bases. Germline V lookup: CDR1 SGHDT, CDR2 YYEEEE. V was pared by 2 bases and J by 5 bases, with 8 bases of the junction left unmatched. The CDR3 loop spans 15 amino acids. The CDR3 nucleotides read TGTGCCAGCAGCTTCCCCGGGACAGGGTTCGACGAGCAGTACTTC. Residues: CASSFPGTGFDEQYF. Full variable domain (missing parts from reference TRBV5-6 and TRBJ2-7): DAGVTQSPTHLIKTRGQQVTLRCSPKSGHDTVSWYQQALGQGPQFIFQYYEEEERQRGNFPDRFSGHQFPNYSSELNVNALLLGDSALYLCASSFPGTGFDEQYFGPGTRLTVT.

The rearrangement links TRBV5-4 to TRBJ1-6; D call uncertain. CDR1 is SGHNT, CDR2 YYREEE, per germline (reference sequence). The CDR3 has 13 amino acids. V was clipped by 1 base and J by 11 bases, with 10 bases between them. Here the CDR3 reads CASSLRSGAPLHF. Here the CDR3 DNA reads TGTGCCAGCAGCTTGAGAAGTGGGGCACCCCTCCACTTT.